This T cell receptor beta chain was sequenced in a study of cytomegalovirus exposure and HLA in healthy donors. This clone was seen a few times. Between the trimmed V and J ends, which lost 0 bases and 5 bases, there was a span of 7 bases. Germline V lookup: CDR1 KGHSH, CDR2 LQKENI. The CDR3 consists of 14 residues. 13 Jbeta primers and 60 Vbeta primers were used for the PCR. Authors' data handling: A later analysis counted tens of millions of unique TCR beta chains, some 11 million shared. Sequencing used immunoSEQ multiplex PCR; TCRdb keeps in-frame clones, though not all of them. That table supplies the V and J calls and clone size; D and trimming were determined from the DNA. The repertoire consists of about 200,000 clones, with around 83% occurring once and the leading ten covering approximately 0.99%.

This sequence originates from a woman aged 40 to 55 in good health and CMV-seronegative. The sequencing sample was made of PBMCs. The chain joins TRBV18 to TRBJ2-2; D is perhaps TRBD1 (6 bases). CDR3 loop: CASSPPTGTGELFF. For the CDR3, the DNA is TGTGCCAGCTCACCACCCACAGGGACCGGGGAGCTGTTTTTT. The whole variable domain, filled in from reference TRBV18 and TRBJ2-2, reads NAGVMQNPRHLVRRRGQEARLRCSPMKGHSHVYWYRQLPEEGLKFMVYLQKENIIDESGMPKERFSAEFPKEGPSILRIQQVVRGDSAAYFCASSPPTGTGELFFGEGSRLTVL.